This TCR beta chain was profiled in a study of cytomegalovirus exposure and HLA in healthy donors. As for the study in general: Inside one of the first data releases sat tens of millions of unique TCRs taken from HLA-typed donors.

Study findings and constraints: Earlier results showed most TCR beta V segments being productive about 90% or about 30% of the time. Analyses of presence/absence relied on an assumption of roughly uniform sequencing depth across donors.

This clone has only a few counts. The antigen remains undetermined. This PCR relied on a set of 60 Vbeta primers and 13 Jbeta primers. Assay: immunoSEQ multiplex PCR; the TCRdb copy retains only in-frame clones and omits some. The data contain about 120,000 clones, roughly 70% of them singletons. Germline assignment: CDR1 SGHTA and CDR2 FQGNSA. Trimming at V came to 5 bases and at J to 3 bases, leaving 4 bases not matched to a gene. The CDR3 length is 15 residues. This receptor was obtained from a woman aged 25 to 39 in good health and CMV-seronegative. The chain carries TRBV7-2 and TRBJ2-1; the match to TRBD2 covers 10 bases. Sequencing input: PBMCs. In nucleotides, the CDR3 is TGTGCCAGCAGCGGAAGCGGGGGGGTCTACAATGAGCAGTTCTTC. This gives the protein CASSGSGGVYNEQFF.